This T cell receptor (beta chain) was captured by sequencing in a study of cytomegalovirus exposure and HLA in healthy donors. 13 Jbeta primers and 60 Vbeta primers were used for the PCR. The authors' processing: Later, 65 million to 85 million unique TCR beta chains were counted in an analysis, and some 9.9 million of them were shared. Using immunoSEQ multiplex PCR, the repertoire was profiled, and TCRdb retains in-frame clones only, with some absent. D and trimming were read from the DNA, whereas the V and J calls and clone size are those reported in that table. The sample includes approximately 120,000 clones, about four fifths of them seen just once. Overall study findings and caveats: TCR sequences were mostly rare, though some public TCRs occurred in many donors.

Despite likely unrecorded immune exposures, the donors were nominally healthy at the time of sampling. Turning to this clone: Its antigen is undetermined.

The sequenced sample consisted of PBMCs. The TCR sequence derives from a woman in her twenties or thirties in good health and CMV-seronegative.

In DNA, the CDR3 is TGTGCCAGCAGCCAAGAATTAGGGCGGTGGCTAGCGGGAGGGCCAAGCACAGATACGCAGTATTTT. Translation: CASSQELGRWLAGGPSTDTQYF. The chain recombines TRBV14 with TRBJ2-3, with 12 bases that match TRBD2. The V segment lost 0 bases and the J segment 0 bases; nucleotides outside the gene matches: 16. Germline CDR1 and CDR2: SGHDN and FVKESK. CDR3 length: 22 amino acids. The full variable domain, completed using reference TRBV14 and TRBJ2-3, is EAGVTQFPSHSVIEKGQTVTLRCDPISGHDNLYWYRRVMGKEIKFLLHFVKESKQDESGMPNNRFLAERTGGTYSTLKVQPAELEDSGVYFCASSQELGRWLAGGPSTDTQYFGPGTRLTVL.